Detailed here is one T cell receptor (beta chain). The antigen is unknown. These data are taken from a study of monozygotic twins with inflammatory bowel disease. Whole-study results and caveats: The co-twins with IBD showed lower TCRbeta diversity (inverse Simpson) than their healthy siblings.

The CDR3 contains 15 residues. Germline loops: CDR1 SGHTA, CDR2 FQGNSA. In eight separate reactions per sample, cDNA was generated. TCRdb reworked the 5' RACE reads into one entry per CDR3 protein, no DNA. The sample totals some 150,000 distinct CDR3 sequences; its top ten clones hold 2% to 3%. Sequenced input: blood. The chain carries TRBV7-2 and TRBJ2-3; TCRdb calls TRBD1, which cannot be checked without DNA. This clonotype was obtained from a human donor with ulcerative colitis or Crohn's disease, or a healthy co-twin of an affected twin (not recorded which). CDR3 sequence: CASSYSGGTTDTQYF.